This T cell receptor (beta chain) was identified during a study of cytomegalovirus exposure and HLA in healthy donors. Overall study results and limits: The investigators catalogued under 200 TCR beta chains as cytomegalovirus-associated. It was found in a later analysis that first-cohort TCR clusters tended to co-occur in the 100 to 150 validation repertoires.

About this clone: The target antigen is unknown.

Among the roughly 110 subjects of the validation cohort, separate from the roughly 700-subject first cohort, were the donors. Generated by immunoSEQ multiplex PCR, the TCRdb table keeps only in-frame clones and is missing some. This sample has tens of thousands of clones, with about 90% found just once. The TCR originated in a woman aged 18 to 35 in good health and CMV-seropositive. Sequencing was carried out using PBMCs.

The CDR3 DNA sequence: TGTGCCAGCAGTGACGCGACAGGGGGCTTTGATGGCTACACCTTC. The encoded protein is CASSDATGGFDGYTF. The chain joins TRBV6-4 to TRBJ1-2, with TRBD1 matching 10 bases. This CDR3 comprises 15 residues. The germline gives CDR1 MRHNA, CDR2 SNTAGT. V gave up 2 bases and J gave up 6 bases; unmatched junction bases: 6.